Each of the 14 T cell receptor beta chains below was sequenced from the same sample in a study of cytomegalovirus exposure and HLA in healthy donors. 13 Jbeta primers and 60 Vbeta primers were used for the PCR. The repertoire was sequenced with immunoSEQ multiplex PCR; TCRdb's copy has only in-frame clones and lacks some. Here the sample spans roughly 120,000 clones, approximately 70% being singletons. Specimen: PBMCs. Source of these receptors: a young man in good health and CMV-seropositive.

This clone occurred once. CDR3 amino acids: CASSEGSAPARSSYNEQFF. DNA of the CDR3: TGTGCCAGCAGTGAAGGGTCGGCGCCGGCGAGGAGCTCCTACAATGAGCAGTTCTTC. The rearrangement links TRBV6-1 to TRBJ2-1; D is ambiguous. The CDR3 is 19 residues long. Germline V lookup: CDR1 MNHNS, CDR2 SASEGT. Trimming shortened V by 1 base and J by 0 bases, and 19 bases separated the two germline ends.

J is TRBJ1-1 and V is TRBV5-4; maybe TRBD1 (6 bases). The V and J ends lost 1 base and 3 bases respectively, with 10 bases between them. This CDR3 contains 14 residues. Germline-derived CDR1 and CDR2 are SGHNT and YYREEE (reference sequence). CDR3 residues: CASSLLGGDTEAFF. The CDR3 coding sequence is TGTGCCAGCAGCTTGTTAGGGGGAGACACTGAAGCTTTCTTT.

Here the CDR3 DNA reads TGTGCCAGCAGACGTGGGGGGTCCGACACCGGGGAGCTGTTTTTT. Its protein is CASRRGGSDTGELFF. The chain carries TRBV6-6 and TRBJ2-2; TRBD2 might be the D (6 bases). The CDR3 loop spans 15 amino acids. V lost 6 bases to trimming and J lost 3 bases, with 14 bases between them. Germline V lookup: CDR1 MNHNY, CDR2 SVGAGI (reference sequence).

J is TRBJ1-5 and V is TRBV6-1; 9 nucleotides line up with TRBD1. The CDR3 consists of 15 residues. With V trimmed by 2 bases and J by 4 bases, 3 bases remained unmatched. Germline CDR1 and CDR2: MNHNS and SASEGT. The CDR3 DNA reads as TGTGCCAGCAGTGAATGGGGACAGGGTAATCAGCCCCAGCATTTT. Amino acid sequence: CASSEWGQGNQPQHF.

This chain links TRBV11-1 with TRBJ2-7, with D perhaps matching TRBD1 (5 bases). Germline V lookup: CDR1 SGHAT, CDR2 FQDESV (reference sequence). This CDR3 spans 14 amino acids. Trimming pared 3 bases from V and 5 bases from J, leaving 14 bases between. The CDR3 DNA reads as TGTGCCAGCAGCTTCGGTCAGGGTATCGACGAGCAGTACTTC. Translated: CASSFGQGIDEQYF. Filled out from reference TRBV11-1 and TRBJ2-7, the complete variable domain reads EAEVAQSPRYKITEKSQAVAFWCDPISGHATLYWYRQILGQGPELLVQFQDESVVDDSQLPKDRFSAERLKGVDSTLKIQPAELGDSAMYLCASSFGQGIDEQYFGPGTRLTVT.

The chain couples TRBV7-9 to TRBJ2-1; TRBD2 matches at 16 bases. The CDR3 length is 17 residues. The ends lost 4 bases at V and 11 bases at J; junction bases unmatched: 11. Germline assignment: CDR1 SEHNR and CDR2 FQNEAQ (reference sequence). The CDR3 DNA reads TGTGCCAGCAGCTCCCGGGGACTAGCGGGAGGGACAATGAAGCAGTTCTTC. It is translated as CASSSRGLAGGTMKQFF.

The chain employs TRBV5-6 and TRBJ1-6; D may be TRBD1 (6 bases). This CDR3 has 15 residues. The V end was cut by 6 bases, the J end by 7 bases, with 17 bases between. Looked up from germline, CDR1 is SGHDT and CDR2 is YYEEEE. The CDR3 loop reads CASTPSGEGNSPLHF. The CDR3 bases are TGTGCCAGCACTCCTTCAGGGGAAGGGAATTCACCCCTCCACTTT. The complete variable domain, with remaining parts taken from reference TRBV5-6 and TRBJ1-6, reads DAGVTQSPTHLIKTRGQQVTLRCSPKSGHDTVSWYQQALGQGPQFIFQYYEEEERQRGNFPDRFSGHQFPNYSSELNVNALLLGDSALYLCASTPSGEGNSPLHFGNGTRLTVT.

The chain is built from TRBV5-8 and TRBJ2-3; weak D call: TRBD1 (5 bases). CDR1 SGHTS and CDR2 YDEGEE come from the germline V gene. V lost 1 base and J lost 4, with 16 bases in between. CDR3 length: 16 amino acids. CDR3 coding DNA: TGTGCCAGCAGCTTGTCGCCAGGGTGGAGAGCAGATACGCAGTATTTT. This encodes CASSLSPGWRADTQYF.

The rearrangement joins TRBV6-5 to TRBJ2-7; D possibly corresponds to TRBD2 (6 bases). CDR3 size: 14 residues. Trimming stripped 7 bases from V and 0 bases from J, with 13 bases between. Per germline, CDR1 MNHEY and CDR2 SVGAGI. Here the CDR3 reads CASTRGISSYEQYF. Written as DNA, the CDR3 is TGTGCCAGCACCCGGGGGATAAGCTCCTACGAGCAGTACTTC.

V gene TRBV5-4 combines with J gene TRBJ1-4, with 10 bases identical to TRBD1. The CDR3 is 15 residues long. CDR1 and CDR2 (germline): SGHNT, YYREEE (reference sequence). The J segment lost 5 bases and the V segment lost 5 bases, leaving 6 bases of the junction unmatched. The CDR3 DNA is TGTGCCAGCAGTTCACCGGGACAGGGGAATGAAAAACTGTTTTTT. It yields the protein CASSSPGQGNEKLFF.

The chain uses TRBV28 and TRBJ1-4; D is unclear. From germline, CDR1 is MDHEN and CDR2 SYDVKM. This CDR3 has 12 amino acids. Trimming removed 2 bases from V and 12 bases from J, with 10 bases in between. The CDR3: CASSLRWSQLFF. In DNA, the CDR3 is TGTGCCAGCAGTTTAAGATGGAGCCAACTGTTTTTT.

This clone was detected a few times. The chain combines TRBV4-3 with TRBJ1-5; tentatively, D is TRBD1 (6 bases). Trimming stripped 1 base from V and 4 bases from J, with 11 bases between. This CDR3 spans 15 amino acids. CDR1 and CDR2 from the germline V gene are LGHNA and YSLEER. The CDR3: CASSQGGQPNQPQHF. For the CDR3, the DNA is TGCGCCAGCAGCCAAGGGGGGCAGCCTAATCAGCCCCAGCATTTT.

This clone has just a few counts. The junction departs from the called germline gene at one end, perhaps through a read error. This sequence joins TRBV5-1 and TRBJ2-3; TRBD2 matches at 9 bases. CDR3 length equals 14 residues. The germline gives CDR1 SGHRS, CDR2 YFSETQ. CDR3 nucleotides: TGCGCCAGCAGTGGGGGGACTAGCAGAGATACGCAGTATTTT. It translates to CASSGGTSRDTQYF.

The V call is TRBV9, the J call TRBJ1-3; no definite D call. This CDR3 has 17 residues. The germline V gene has CDR1 SGDLS and CDR2 YYNGEE. Trimming removed 4 bases from V and 2 bases from J, with 19 bases in between. CDR3 region: CASSTRPGTVAGNTIYF. CDR3 nucleotides: TGTGCCAGCAGCACCCGACCAGGAACAGTGGCTGGAAACACCATATATTTT.